The present entry profiles one TCR beta chain with its context. Using immunoSEQ multiplex PCR, the repertoire was profiled, and TCRdb retains in-frame clones only, with some absent. The sample lists 200,000 to 250,000 clones; 80% to 85% were seen once. The data stem from a study of blood T cell repertoires in COVID-19. The CDR3 covers 14 residues. V was pared by 6 bases and J by 1 base, with 3 bases of the junction left unmatched. Germline loops: CDR1 MDHEN, CDR2 SYDVKM. The origin of this receptor is a man aged 25-40 years with active or convalescent COVID-19. This sequence joins TRBV28 and TRBJ1-5; 7 nucleotides match TRBD1. Material: peripheral blood. The CDR3 reads CASRTGSSNQPQHF. The CDR3 DNA sequence: TGTGCCAGCAGGACAGGGAGCAGCAATCAGCCCCAGCATTTT.